This TCR beta chain was documented in a study of T cell responses to AZD1222 COVID-19 vaccine. Study-wide points: Increases in Spike-specific TCR breadth and depth were seen after two AZD1222 doses. White British ancestry dominated among donors, who included more females, and clonal diversity was possibly underestimated. Targeting of unmutated variant regions was reportedly seen in nearly half of spike-specific TCRs.

A remark on this clone: Its antigen is as yet unknown.

Measured with immunoSEQ multiplex PCR; TCRdb has only the in-frame clones, and not every one. The sample lists about 110,000 clones, more than 70% occurring once. The receptor was isolated from an adult in good health. The sample in question was peripheral blood, obtained on day 0 of AZD1222 vaccination.

This CDR3 reads CASSQPLAGVSSYNEQFF. The CDR3 coding sequence is TGTGCCAGCAGCCAACCTCTAGCGGGTGTTTCCTCCTACAATGAGCAGTTCTTC. The V call is TRBV2, the J call TRBJ2-1, with TRBD2 matching over 8 bases. J was trimmed by 0 bases and V by 6 bases; bases with no gene match: 13. CDR3 length: 18 amino acids. Germline V gene sequence: CDR1 SNHLY, CDR2 FYNNEI. The whole variable domain, remainder taken from reference TRBV2 and TRBJ2-1, is EPEVTQTPSHQVTQMGQEVILRCVPISNHLYFYWYRQILGQKVEFLVSFYNNEISEKSEIFDDQFSVERPDGSNFTLKIRSTKLEDSAMYFCASSQPLAGVSSYNEQFFGPGTRLTVL.